The 25 T cell receptor beta chains listed next were all sequenced from one sample in a study of tumor-infiltrating lymphocytes in oesophageal squamous cell carcinoma. TCRdb ran MiXCR on the PCR reads and lists one entry per CDR3 protein. The sample consists of some 22,000 distinct CDR3 sequences, 36% of them appearing once. Source material: esophageal tumor tissue. The origin of the receptors is a male donor with esophageal squamous cell carcinoma.

This clonotype rates as medium-sized. The J gene is TRBJ1-2, the V gene TRBV6-1, with D maybe TRBD1 (5 bases). The ends were cut back, 6 bases at V and 4 bases at J, with 15 bases in the middle. Germline V CDR1 and CDR2: MNHNS, SASEGT. The CDR3 contains 14 residues. The CDR3 region is CASRFGGVAYGYTF. The CDR3 DNA follows: TGTGCCAGCAGATTTGGGGGGGTGGCCTATGGCTACACCTTC.

The rearrangement links TRBV7-8 to TRBJ2-7; D remains ambiguous. The J call may be faulty, since TRBJ2-1 better matches the DNA end. This CDR3 region has 13 residues. Germline V gene sequence: CDR1 SGHVS, CDR2 FQNEAQ. DNA of the CDR3: TGTGCCAGCAGCTTACTTTCCAGCCCTGAGCAGTTCTTC. Its protein is CASSLLSSPEQFF.

The gene calls are TRBV7-2 and TRBJ2-1; D is possibly TRBD1 (5 bases). The end of the DNA fits TRBJ2-7 better, so the J call may be wrong. Per the germline V gene, CDR1 is SGHTA and CDR2 is FQGNSA. CDR3 size: 15 residues. The CDR3 DNA sequence: TGTGCCAGCAGCTTAGACTCCCCGCCAAGGGGTGAGCAGTACTTC. Translated: CASSLDSPPRGEQYF.

The rearrangement links TRBV11-2 to TRBJ2-3; 8 bases are shared with TRBD2. This CDR3 is 14 amino acids long. Germline CDR1 reads SGHAT; CDR2 reads FQNNGV. V trimming: 3 bases; J trimming: 5 bases; junction bases outside the gene matches: 4. The CDR3: CASSFITSGDTQYF. The CDR3, as DNA: TGTGCCAGCAGCTTTATAACTAGCGGAGATACGCAGTATTTT.

This clonotype was detected ten times or more. V usage is TRBV5-6 and J usage is TRBJ1-5, with unresolved D. V was cut by 1 base and J by 1 base, with 6 bases left in between. Looked up from germline, CDR1 is SGHDT and CDR2 is YYEEEE. The CDR3 runs to 14 residues. The CDR3 DNA reads as TGTGCCAGCAGCTTGATGGAAAGCAATCAGCCCCAGCATTTT. It is translated as CASSLMESNQPQHF.

This clonotype appeared many times. This may be a read error, as it is one base from a much larger clone. The chain has TRBV7-2 and TRBJ2-7, with TRBD2 matching 9 bases. The CDR3 sequence is 17 residues long. V shed 1 base, J shed 7 bases, and the junction held 14 bases outside the gene matches. Looked up from germline, CDR1 is SGHTA and CDR2 is FQGNSA. Here the CDR3 reads CASSLVSSGISYNEQYF. The DNA for the CDR3 is TGTGCCAGCAGCTTAGTCTCTAGCGGGATCTCCTACAATGAGCAGTACTTC. Combining the CDR3 with reference TRBV7-2 and TRBJ2-7 gives the whole variable domain GAGVSQSPSNKVTEKGKDVELRCDPISGHTALYWYRQSLGQGLEFLIYFQGNSAPDKSGLPSDRFSAERTGGSVSTLTIQRTQQEDSAVYLCASSLVSSGISYNEQYFGPGTRLTVT.

This clonotype was detected many times. J is TRBJ1-2 and V is TRBV5-5; 10 positions match TRBD1. The ends lost 5 bases at V and 4 bases at J; junction bases unmatched: 17. CDR3 length: 18 residues. Germline CDR1 and CDR2: SGHKS and YYEKEE (reference sequence). CDR3 in amino acids: CASSLTGTGVLTLYGYTF. Written as DNA, the CDR3 is TGTGCCAGCAGTCTTACCGGGACAGGGGTCCTAACCCTCTATGGCTACACCTTC.

V gene TRBV5-1 combines with J gene TRBJ2-5, with 8 nucleotides matching TRBD2. Germline values: CDR1 SGHRS, CDR2 YFSETQ. The CDR3 runs 16 residues. J lost 2 bases, V lost 1 base, and 7 bases had no gene match. The CDR3 DNA is TGCGCCAGCAGCTTGTCCGGGACTAGGGGACAAGAGACCCAGTACTTC. Translation: CASSLSGTRGQETQYF.

This clonotype is deemed medium-sized. The CDR3 protein is CASSQGRNSGANVLTF. CDR3 sequence (DNA): TGTGCCAGCAGCCAAGGACGCAATTCTGGGGCCAACGTCCTGACTTTC. The V call is TRBV7-6, the J call TRBJ2-6; D remains unclear. Trimming stripped 5 bases from V and 1 base from J, with 12 bases between. The germline gives CDR1 SGHVS, CDR2 FNYEAQ. The CDR3 runs 16 residues. Full variable domain (rest looked up from reference TRBV7-6 and TRBJ2-6): GAGVSQSPRYKVTKRGQDVALRCDPISGHVSLYWYRQALGQGPEFLTYFNYEAQQDKSGLPNDRFSAERPEGSISTLTIQRTEQRDSAMYRCASSQGRNSGANVLTFGAGSRLTVL.

This clonotype has at least ten counts. The genes are TRBV12-3 or TRBV12-4 and TRBJ2-7; D is unresolved. This CDR3 is built from 12 residues. V dropped 4 bases and J dropped 7 bases, with 11 bases sitting between them. This CDR3 reads CASSYIRDEQYF. The CDR3 DNA sequence: TGTGCCAGCAGTTACATCCGCGATGAGCAGTACTTC.

This clonotype was recorded at least ten times. The rearrangement joins TRBV28 to TRBJ1-1; maybe TRBD1 (5 bases). Germline V lookup: CDR1 MDHEN, CDR2 SYDVKM. The CDR3 consists of 14 residues. The V and J ends lost 3 bases and 1 base respectively, with 9 bases between them. The CDR3 loop is CASSLYGQNTEAFF. The CDR3 region has the DNA TGTGCCAGCAGTTTGTATGGACAGAACACTGAAGCTTTCTTT.

This clonotype has a count of ten or more. CDR3 nucleotides: TGTGCCAGCAGTTCCGGACTAGCGGGGAGGTACGAGCAGTACTTC. Translated, it gives CASSSGLAGRYEQYF. The V gene is TRBV27, the J gene TRBJ2-1; TRBD2 matches 12 bases. The J call is uncertain, as TRBJ2-7 better fits the DNA end. Germline lookup yields CDR1 MNHEY and CDR2 SMNVEV (reference sequence). The length of the CDR3 is 15 residues.

The gene calls are TRBV7-2 and TRBJ2-6; no definite D call. Germline V lookup: CDR1 SGHTA, CDR2 FQGNSA. V lost 1 base and J 0 bases, leaving 7 bases between the germline ends. This CDR3 is built from 16 residues. CDR3 DNA sequence: TGTGCCAGCAGCTTAGTCGGGCCCTCTGGGGCCAACGTCCTGACTTTC. The encoded protein is CASSLVGPSGANVLTF.

The V and J genes are TRBV5-1 and TRBJ2-3, with D perhaps TRBD2 (5 bases). The CDR3 has 11 amino acids. Deletions cut 4 bases from V and 14 bases from J, with 14 bases between. The V gene's germline CDR1 is SGHRS and CDR2 YFSETQ. CDR3 protein: CASSHPGELYF. The CDR3 DNA follows: TGCGCCAGCAGCCACCCCGGGGAGCTGTATTTT.

The chain links TRBV2 to TRBJ2-5, with D tentatively TRBD2 (6 bases). The J call is doubtful: the DNA matches TRBJ2-1 better. The CDR3 extends over 16 amino acids. Germline CDR1 reads SNHLY; CDR2 reads FYNNEI. CDR3 protein: CASHPSPAGRYNEQFF. In DNA, the CDR3 is TGTGCCAGCCATCCTTCTCCGGCGGGGCGGTACAATGAGCAGTTCTTC.

This clonotype was detected ten times or more. The J gene is TRBJ2-7, the V gene TRBV7-9; 10 nucleotides line up with TRBD1. The CDR3 runs 15 residues. After removal of 5 bases from V and 7 bases from J, the junction contained 11 bases not matched to a gene. The germline V gene has CDR1 SEHNR and CDR2 FQNEAQ (reference sequence). CDR3 loop: CASSIGGQGVREQYF. In DNA, the CDR3 is TGTGCCAGCAGCATCGGTGGACAGGGGGTACGTGAGCAGTACTTC.

As concerns this clonotype: A much larger clone lies one base from this, so it may be a read error. The chain carries TRBV12-3 or TRBV12-4 and TRBJ2-1; D is perhaps TRBD2 (6 bases). TRBJ2-7 explains the end of the DNA better; the J call may be wrong. CDR3 size: 15 residues. In nucleotides, the CDR3 is TGTGCCAGCGGTGCGTTGGCGGGATCCTACAATGAGCAGTACTTC. This sequence encodes CASGALAGSYNEQYF.

This clonotype is medium-sized in the sample. V and J are TRBV7-2 and TRBJ2-7; D gene uncertain. The V and J ends lost 2 bases and 7 bases respectively, with 12 bases between them. The CDR3 has 13 amino acids. The germline V gene has CDR1 SGHTA and CDR2 FQGNSA. CDR3 in DNA: TGTGCCAGCAGCTTATATGGGCCTCGGGAGCAGTACTTC. This sequence encodes CASSLYGPREQYF.

This clonotype was picked up many times. A much larger clone sits a single nucleotide away, making a read error possible. The genes are TRBV28 and TRBJ2-1, with no clear D. The CDR3 length is 12 residues. Germline V CDR1 and CDR2: MDHEN, SYDVKM. V shed 2 bases and J shed 10 bases, with 9 bases lying between them. The CDR3 loop reads CASSLVGYEQFF. The DNA for the CDR3 is TGTGCCAGCAGTTTAGTCGGCTACGAGCAGTTCTTC.

This chain links TRBV7-8 with TRBJ1-5; 8 bases line up with TRBD1. V gave up 3 bases and J gave up 3 bases; unmatched junction bases: 4. CDR3 length: 15 amino acids. Germline V gene sequence: CDR1 SGHVS, CDR2 FQNEAQ. CDR3 DNA sequence: TGTGCCAGCAGCTTGGACAGGGTTGACAATCAGCCCCAGCATTTT. It encodes CASSLDRVDNQPQHF.

This clonotype has a count of ten or more. The CDR3 sequence: CASSPTRGEVYNEQFF. The CDR3 region has the DNA TGTGCCAGCTCACCCACCAGGGGGGAAGTCTACAATGAGCAGTTCTTC. The rearrangement links TRBV18 to TRBJ2-1, with D tentatively TRBD1 (7 bases). The CDR3 totals 16 residues. The germline CDR1 and CDR2 sequences are KGHSH and LQKENI. Trimming cost V 3 bases and J 3 bases, with 15 bases left between them.

Many counts were recorded for this clonotype. The chain links TRBV18 to TRBJ2-3; TRBD1 agrees at 7 bases. Losses at the gene ends were 0 bases for V and 2 bases for J; bases not matched to a gene: 5. In germline, CDR1 is KGHSH, CDR2 LQKENI. This CDR3 spans 16 amino acids. Here the CDR3 DNA reads TGTGCCAGCTCACCACCGGCTACAGGGGTCACAGATACGCAGTATTTT. It is translated as CASSPPATGVTDTQYF.

The sample holds a few counts of this clonotype. This sequence joins TRBV7-8 and TRBJ2-5, with 7 bases aligning to TRBD2. The V gene's germline CDR1 is SGHVS and CDR2 FQNEAQ. The CDR3 runs 15 residues. Germline trimming cut 3 bases from V and 0 bases from J; bases unmatched to any gene: 4. CDR3 protein: CASSFGTTYQETQYF. The CDR3 DNA follows: TGTGCCAGCAGCTTCGGGACTACGTACCAAGAGACCCAGTACTTC.

V is TRBV5-6 and J is TRBJ2-5; no clear D. V lost 0 bases to trimming and J lost 0 bases, with 6 bases between them. The germline gives CDR1 SGHDT, CDR2 YYEEEE. The CDR3 covers 14 residues. The CDR3, as DNA: TGTGCCAGCAGCTTGGTAAGAGACCAAGAGACCCAGTACTTC. It translates to CASSLVRDQETQYF.

Remarks on this clonotype: This may arise from a read error, as a much more abundant clone is one base away. The V call is TRBV11-2, the J call TRBJ2-1; D is uncertain. CDR1 and CDR2 from the germline V gene are SGHAT and FQNNGV. The V gene lost 7 bases and the J gene lost 10 bases, with 17 bases spanning the gap. This CDR3 comprises 13 residues. Written as DNA, the CDR3 is TGTGCCAGCACCCGATCAAGGACCTACGAGCAGTTCTTC. Its translation: CASTRSRTYEQFF. Looking up the rest from reference TRBV11-2 and TRBJ2-1 gives the full variable domain: EAGVAQSPRYKIIEKRQSVAFWCNPISGHATLYWYQQILGQGPKLLIQFQNNGVVDDSQLPKDRFSAERLKGVDSTLKIQPAKLEDSAVYLCASTRSRTYEQFFGPGTRLTVL.